The 24 T cell receptor beta chains presented below share a single source sample, sequenced in a study of T-cell reconstitution after alpha-beta-depleted transplantation in children. Study conclusions and caveats: After one year, T-cell counts and TCRbeta diversity mostly came from new T cells.

The authors prepared the TCRbeta library with unique molecular identifiers. A single record per CDR3 protein comes from TCRdb applying MiXCR to the PCR reads. The top ten clones hold about 8.2% of a sample with about 300,000 distinct CDR3 sequences, around 7.3% of them seen once. These TCRs' antigens remain unknown. This specimen was peripheral blood, taken 360 days after TCRalphabeta/CD19-depleted stem cell transplant. The receptors stem from a female patient aged 2-9 years who had a stem cell transplant for Fanconi anemia, so the T cells may come from the graft donor.

In this sample, this clonotype turned up a few times. The rearrangement joins TRBV6-2 or TRBV6-3 to TRBJ2-7; D may correspond to TRBD1 or TRBD2 (5 bases each). The CDR3 is 16 residues long. CDR1 and CDR2 (germline): MNHEY, SVGEGT. V was trimmed by 7 bases and J by 1 base, leaving 20 bases between them. This CDR3 reads CASKQPDSEGSYEQYF. CDR3 bases: TGTGCCAGCAAACAACCTGACAGCGAGGGTTCCTACGAGCAGTACTTC.

This clonotype has a count of ten or more. This chain connects TRBV11-3 to TRBJ2-1; the D is unclear. This CDR3 contains 15 residues. Germline V gives CDR1 SGHNT, CDR2 YENEEA. Trimming stripped 1 base from V and 0 bases from J, with 7 bases between. The CDR3 region is CASSLVAVSYNEQFF. The CDR3 nucleotides are TGTGCCAGCAGCTTAGTGGCGGTCTCCTACAATGAGCAGTTCTTC.

In its sample, this clonotype was seen many times. The chain employs TRBV4-1 and TRBJ1-5, with D unclear. V was pared by 4 bases and J by 2 bases, with 12 bases between. The CDR3 runs 15 residues. Per the germline V gene, CDR1 is MGHRA and CDR2 is YSYEKL. The CDR3 sequence is CASSRVALGNQPQHF. CDR3 nucleotide sequence: TGCGCCAGCAGCCGAGTAGCCCTGGGCAATCAGCCCCAGCATTTT.

This clonotype was seen ten or more times. V usage is TRBV4-3 and J usage is TRBJ1-2, with TRBD1 matching over 9 bases. The J segment lost 5 bases and the V segment lost 4 bases, leaving 2 bases of the junction unmatched. The CDR3 is made up of 13 amino acids. The V gene's germline CDR1 is LGHNA and CDR2 YSLEER. CDR3 loop: CASSRGQGYGYTF. In DNA form, the CDR3 reads TGCGCCAGCAGCCGAGGACAGGGGTATGGCTACACCTTC.

This clonotype was counted only a few times. The chain is built from TRBV18 and TRBJ1-1; D gene uncertain. This CDR3 has 14 residues. From germline, CDR1 is KGHSH and CDR2 LQKENI. Trimming removed 2 bases at V and 1 base at J, with 8 bases between. The CDR3 DNA is TGTGCCAGCTCACCAGGGCAGCAGAACACTGAAGCTTTCTTT. It encodes CASSPGQQNTEAFF.

The chain combines TRBV5-1 with TRBJ2-4; TRBD1 is a possible D gene (5 bases). Per germline, CDR1 SGHRS and CDR2 YFSETQ. Between the trimmed V and J ends, which lost 2 bases and 3 bases, there was a span of 18 bases. The CDR3 runs 17 residues. CDR3 sequence reads: CASSLVEQGIDKNIQYF. The CDR3 DNA reads TGCGCCAGCAGCTTAGTCGAGCAGGGAATAGACAAAAACATTCAGTACTTC.

The chain carries TRBV5-5 and TRBJ1-1; D perhaps matches TRBD1 (6 bases). V was cut by 0 bases and J by 6 bases, with 12 bases left in between. Germline V gene lookup returns CDR1 SGHKS and CDR2 YYEKEE (reference sequence). The CDR3 consists of 14 residues. CDR3: CASSLGGGGAEAFF. CDR3 nucleotide sequence: TGTGCCAGCAGCTTGGGAGGGGGAGGCGCTGAAGCTTTCTTT.

CDR3 in amino acids: CASSHSNEQFF. CDR3 DNA: TGCGCCAGCAGCCATTCGAACGAGCAGTTCTTC. The rearrangement joins TRBV4-3 to TRBJ2-1; D gene ambiguous. CDR3 length equals 11 residues. The V and J ends lost 3 bases and 10 bases respectively, with 7 bases between them. Germline lookup yields CDR1 LGHNA and CDR2 YSLEER.

This clonotype has at least ten counts. J is TRBJ2-1 and V is TRBV20-1; TRBD2 matches at 8 bases. The germline V gene encodes CDR1 DFQATT and CDR2 SNEGSKA (reference sequence). CDR3 length: 14 amino acids. Trimming cost V 2 bases and J 6 bases; bases outside gene matches: 6. CDR3 nucleotide sequence: TGCAGTGCTAGAAGGTTAGCGGGAAGCAATGAGCAGTTCTTC. Its protein is CSARRLAGSNEQFF.

This clonotype was counted many times. V usage is TRBV25-1 and J usage is TRBJ2-7, with D tentatively TRBD2 (5 bases). CDR3 length: 14 residues. CDR1 is MGHDK, CDR2 SYGVNS, per germline. Deletions cut 2 bases from V and 7 bases from J, with 15 bases between. CDR3 in DNA: TGTGCCAGCAGTGAACGCTTACAGTCGGGGGAGCAGTACTTC. This encodes CASSERLQSGEQYF.

This clonotype was seen only a few times. V is TRBV5-1 and J is TRBJ2-7; D possibly corresponds to TRBD2 (6 bases). The germline gives CDR1 SGHRS, CDR2 YFSETQ. Trimming left V 2 bases short and J 6 bases short, with 15 bases between. CDR3 size: 14 residues. The CDR3 sequence is CASSLRRGSGEQYF. The CDR3 DNA reads TGCGCCAGCAGCTTACGACGGGGGAGTGGCGAGCAGTACTTC.

This clonotype was picked up many times. The V call is TRBV4-2, the J call TRBJ2-7; D is unresolved. The CDR3 spans 12 residues. V was pared by 2 bases and J by 4 bases, with 6 bases between. The germline gives CDR1 LGHNA, CDR2 YNFKEQ. The CDR3 loop reads CASSQLGYEQYF. CDR3 DNA: TGTGCCAGCAGCCAATTGGGGTACGAGCAGTACTTC.

This clonotype was observed a few times. The chain links TRBV6-5 to TRBJ2-5; D call uncertain. This CDR3 is 15 amino acids long. Germline values: CDR1 MNHEY, CDR2 SVGAGI. Between the trimmed V and J ends, which lost 0 bases and 5 bases, there was a span of 13 bases. CDR3 amino acids: CASSYSRTVGETQYF. The CDR3 nucleotides read TGTGCCAGCAGTTACTCGAGGACGGTGGGGGAGACCCAGTACTTC.

This clonotype was picked up a small number of times. J is TRBJ1-2 and V is TRBV28, with D maybe TRBD1 (5 bases). The ends were cut back, 3 bases at V and 8 bases at J, with 10 bases in the middle. This CDR3 is 12 amino acids long. The germline V gene encodes CDR1 MDHEN and CDR2 SYDVKM. The CDR3, as DNA: TGTGCCAGCAGTTTGGGGCGGCGAGGCTACACCTTC. This translates into CASSLGRRGYTF.

The chain couples TRBV4-3 to TRBJ1-1, with a tentative D call TRBD1 (5 bases). This CDR3 is built from 15 residues. The germline CDR1 and CDR2 sequences are LGHNA and YSLEER. V was shortened by 0 bases and J by 6 bases, with 14 bases between the two germline ends. This CDR3 is CASSQEFGGRAEAFF. In DNA form, the CDR3 reads TGCGCCAGCAGCCAAGAATTTGGGGGGAGGGCTGAAGCTTTCTTT.

This clonotype occurred many times. This sequence joins TRBV2 and TRBJ1-2; a possible D gene is TRBD1 (5 bases). Germline CDR1 SNHLY, CDR2 FYNNEI. There are 12 residues in the CDR3. The germline V and J ends were trimmed by 8 bases and 8 bases, with 15 bases remaining between them. CDR3 DNA sequence: TGTGCCAGCTCTCTGGGGGAAACGGGCTACACCTTC. Its protein is CASSLGETGYTF. Filled out from reference TRBV2 and TRBJ1-2, the complete variable domain reads EPEVTQTPSHQVTQMGQEVILRCVPISNHLYFYWYRQILGQKVEFLVSFYNNEISEKSEIFDDQFSVERPDGSNFTLKIRSTKLEDSAMYFCASSLGETGYTFGSGTRLTVV.

Ten or more counts support this clonotype. The gene calls are TRBV15 and TRBJ1-1, with D perhaps TRBD1 (5 bases). CDR1 is LNHNV, CDR2 YYDKDF, per germline (reference sequence). Trimming left V 5 bases short and J 6 bases short, with 19 bases between. This CDR3 is 15 amino acids long. The CDR3 sequence: CATSGAWGGRPEAFF. The CDR3 nucleotides read TGTGCCACCAGCGGGGCCTGGGGAGGTAGACCTGAAGCTTTCTTT.

This chain uses TRBV28 with TRBJ2-7; no clear D gene. CDR1 and CDR2 (germline): MDHEN, SYDVKM. Trimming cost V 3 bases and J 5 bases, with 11 bases left between them. This CDR3 has 13 residues. Here the CDR3 DNA reads TGTGCCAGCAGTTTTATGAGTTTCCACGAGCAGTACTTC. Protein: CASSFMSFHEQYF. Drawing the rest from reference TRBV28 and TRBJ2-7, the complete variable domain is DVKVTQSSRYLVKRTGEKVFLECVQDMDHENMFWYRQDPGLGLRLIYFSYDVKMKEKGDIPEGYSVSREKKERFSLILESASTNQTSMYLCASSFMSFHEQYFGPGTRLTVT.

This clonotype was counted many times. The gene calls are TRBV15 and TRBJ1-2; 7 bases fit TRBD1. CDR3 size: 18 residues. Germline V gene data show CDR1 as LNHNV and CDR2 as YYDKDF (reference sequence). V lost 0 bases, J lost 4 bases, and 14 bases stayed unmatched. The CDR3 reads CATSRETSFDRDFYGYTF. CDR3 DNA sequence: TGTGCCACCAGCAGAGAGACTTCTTTTGACAGGGACTTCTATGGCTACACCTTC.

This clonotype was counted at least ten times. This chain links TRBV7-2 with TRBJ2-1, with 7 nucleotides matching TRBD1. This CDR3 comprises 14 residues. In germline, CDR1 is SGHTA, CDR2 FQGNSA. The J segment lost 6 bases and the V segment lost 3 bases, leaving 5 bases of the junction unmatched. CDR3 sequence: CASSFQGVSNEQFF. The CDR3 DNA sequence: TGTGCCAGCAGCTTTCAGGGGGTCTCCAATGAGCAGTTCTTC.

This clonotype was detected many times. The chain joins TRBV20-1 to TRBJ2-7; 8 bases map to TRBD2. This CDR3 contains 12 residues. The V gene's germline CDR1 is DFQATT and CDR2 SNEGSKA (reference sequence). Trimming removed 1 base from V and 9 bases from J; junction bases left unmatched: 5. The CDR3 sequence is CSARASTSGQYF. CDR3 nucleotides: TGCAGTGCTAGAGCAAGTACTAGCGGGCAGTACTTC.

The CDR3 coding sequence is TGTGCCAGCAGTGAGCTAGTTGCAACTAATGAAAAACTGTTTTTT. This encodes CASSELVATNEKLFF. V usage is TRBV6-1 and J usage is TRBJ1-4; D remains unclear. The CDR3 totals 15 residues. Per germline, CDR1 MNHNS and CDR2 SASEGT. Trimming took off 3 bases at V and 0 bases at J, with 8 bases between the two ends.

In this sample, this clonotype turned up many times. This chain links TRBV15 with TRBJ2-5; D may be TRBD1 or TRBD2 (5 bases each). Germline V gives CDR1 LNHNV, CDR2 YYDKDF (reference sequence). Trimming removed 7 bases at V and 2 bases at J, with 11 bases between. CDR3 length: 13 residues. The CDR3 here is CATTIWGQETQYF. CDR3 bases: TGTGCCACCACCATTTGGGGGCAAGAGACCCAGTACTTC. Full variable domain (remainder filled in from reference TRBV15 and TRBJ2-5): DAMVIQNPRYQVTQFGKPVTLSCSQTLNHNVMYWYQQKSSQAPKLLFHYYDKDFNNEADTPDNFQSRRPNTSFCFLDIRSPGLGDTAMYLCATTIWGQETQYFGPGTRLLVL.

This clonotype was seen repeatedly, ten times or more. The chain carries TRBV7-2 and TRBJ2-7, with a possible D match to TRBD2 (5 bases). With 1 base removed from V and 2 bases from J, the gap between germline ends came to 15 bases. Germline CDR1 reads SGHTA; CDR2 reads FQGNSA. CDR3 length equals 16 residues. CDR3 nucleotide sequence: TGTGCCAGCAGCTTAGTAGGTGGGAGACATACCTACGAGCAGTACTTC. The encoded protein is CASSLVGGRHTYEQYF.